Below, 29 T cell receptor beta chains from the same sample are listed, as sequenced in a study of control samples from healthy donors and cancer patients. Profiling relied on immunoSEQ multiplex PCR, and the TCRdb table lists in-frame clones only, not all of them. The sample has more than 60,000 clones, about 89% seen once; the top ten hold around 9.5%. The specimen was PBMCs. The source is a woman in her forties or fifties with colorectal cancer.

This clone came up a few times. The chain is built from TRBV4-3 and TRBJ1-6, with a tentative D call TRBD1 (5 bases). Germline CDR1 is LGHNA and CDR2 is YSLEER. Trimming shortened V by 0 bases and J by 10 bases, and 19 bases separated the two germline ends. This CDR3 spans 17 amino acids. CDR3 sequence (DNA): TGCGCCAGCAGCCAAGATGCGGACACCGCGGGAGTCTCACCCCTCCACTTT. Protein product: CASSQDADTAGVSPLHF.

V and J are TRBV27 and TRBJ1-2; D not certain. The ends were cut back, 3 bases at V and 6 bases at J, with 11 bases in the middle. CDR1 is MNHEY and CDR2 is SMNVEV in the germline V gene (reference sequence). The CDR3 consists of 13 residues. The CDR3 coding sequence is TGTGCCAGCAGTTTTAACCCGAGGGATGGCTACACCTTC. It is translated as CASSFNPRDGYTF.

The rearrangement joins TRBV10-3 to TRBJ1-5; 8 bases fit TRBD1. Germline V lookup: CDR1 ENHRY, CDR2 SYGVKD. The CDR3 sequence is 17 residues long. The J segment lost 4 bases and the V segment lost 0 bases, leaving 8 bases of the junction unmatched. The CDR3 spells CAISESGQGKGNQPQHF. CDR3 DNA: TGTGCCATCAGTGAGTCAGGACAGGGAAAAGGTAATCAGCCCCAGCATTTT.

The V and J genes are TRBV5-1 and TRBJ1-2; D unclear. The ends were cut back, 4 bases at V and 8 bases at J, with 21 bases in the middle. The germline CDR1 and CDR2 sequences are SGHRS and YFSETQ. CDR3 length equals 15 residues. The CDR3 DNA reads as TGCGCCAGCAGCCTCAACCTTTGGTCATCGGAGGGCTACACCTTC. Protein: CASSLNLWSSEGYTF.

Turning to this clone: The identical CDR3 is also encoded by other nucleotide sequences in the sample. The chain is built from TRBV21-1 and TRBJ1-2. TRBV21-1 represents a pseudogene. The CDR3 is 16 amino acids. CDR3 bases: TGTGCCAGCACCCAAGGGCAGCGACCTCGAGGTAGGGACTACACCTTC. It is translated as CASTQGQRPRGRDYTF.

This clone was counted between two and nine times. This chain uses TRBV7-2 with TRBJ2-3; D not resolved. CDR1 and CDR2 (germline): SGHTA, FQGNSA. The CDR3 is 12 amino acids. Trimming shortened V by 2 bases and J by 0 bases, and 0 bases separated the two germline ends. CDR3 protein: CASSLSTDTQYF. In nucleotides, the CDR3 is TGTGCCAGCAGCTTAAGCACAGATACGCAGTATTTT.

The chain combines TRBV19 with TRBJ1-2; 7 nucleotides match TRBD1. The ends lost 4 bases at V and 7 bases at J; junction bases unmatched: 9. CDR3 length equals 14 residues. Per the germline V gene, CDR1 is LNHDA and CDR2 is SQIVND (reference sequence). DNA for the CDR3: TGTGCCAGTAGTACGGACAGGTCGGCGGGTGGCTACACCTTC. This gives the protein CASSTDRSAGGYTF.

The chain combines TRBV4-3 with TRBJ1-2, with 9 bases lining up with TRBD1. Germline V gene data show CDR1 as LGHNA and CDR2 as YSLEER. The CDR3 loop spans 17 amino acids. With 4 bases clipped from V and 2 bases from J, the junction kept 11 bases outside the gene matches. CDR3 in DNA: TGCGCCAGCAGCCCTACCTCTTCCGGGACAGGGAACTATGGCTACACCTTC. Its translation: CASSPTSSGTGNYGYTF.

J is TRBJ1-1 and V is TRBV20-1, with D unresolved. The CDR3 is made up of 16 amino acids. Germline assignment: CDR1 DFQATT and CDR2 SNEGSKA (reference sequence). The ends were cut back, 3 bases at V and 0 bases at J, with 17 bases in the middle. CDR3 amino acids: CSASLGDFQMNTEAFF. In DNA, the CDR3 is TGCAGTGCTAGTCTAGGAGACTTCCAGATGAACACTGAAGCTTTCTTT.

This clone was picked up a small number of times. This chain joins TRBV4-1 and TRBJ2-3; 8 bases fit TRBD2. Germline V gives CDR1 MGHRA, CDR2 YSYEKL. This CDR3 region has 17 residues. V shed 0 bases, J shed 2 bases, and the junction held 7 bases outside the gene matches. The CDR3 is CASSQERLALSTDTQYF. CDR3 bases: TGCGCCAGCAGCCAAGAGCGACTAGCGCTGTCCACAGATACGCAGTATTTT.

The J gene is TRBJ1-2, the V gene TRBV6-5; D remains ambiguous. The CDR3 has 13 amino acids. Germline values: CDR1 MNHEY, CDR2 SVGAGI. The V gene lost 4 bases and the J gene lost 5 bases, with 11 bases spanning the gap. In nucleotides, the CDR3 is TGTGCCAGCAGTTCACCGGGTTATTATGGCTACACCTTC. This gives the protein CASSSPGYYGYTF.

V usage is TRBV19 and J usage is TRBJ2-3; TRBD1 aligns across 8 bases. This CDR3 region has 15 residues. The germline gives CDR1 LNHDA, CDR2 SQIVND (reference sequence). The trim removed 7 bases at V and 2 bases at J, leaving 8 bases unmatched. The CDR3, as DNA: TGTGCCAGTACCCTCGGACAGGGAGTCACAGATACGCAGTATTTT. This encodes CASTLGQGVTDTQYF.

This sequence joins TRBV5-6 and TRBJ1-1, with 8 nucleotides matching TRBD1. Germline CDR1 SGHDT, CDR2 YYEEEE. V was pared by 5 bases and J by 6 bases, with 6 bases of the junction left unmatched. The CDR3 is made up of 13 amino acids. In DNA form, the CDR3 reads TGTGCCAGCAGAAGGACAGGGACGGCTGAAGCTTTCTTT. Translation gives CASRRTGTAEAFF.

CDR3 nucleotide sequence: TGTGCCTGTGAAGGGATTGGTACTGAAGCTTTCTTT. Translation: CACEGIGTEAFF. The chain employs TRBV30 and TRBJ1-1; D remains unclear. Trimming left V 6 bases short and J 5 bases short, with 13 bases between. CDR3 length: 12 residues. Germline V gene lookup returns CDR1 GTSNPN and CDR2 SVGIG (reference sequence). Drawing the rest from reference TRBV30 and TRBJ1-1, the complete variable domain is SQTIHQWPATLVQPVGSPLSLECTVEGTSNPNLYWYRQAAGRGLQLLFYSVGIGQISSEVPQNLSASRPQDRQFILSSKKLLLSDSGFYLCACEGIGTEAFFGQGTRLTVV.

The V gene is TRBV18, the J gene TRBJ1-2; D might be TRBD1 (6 bases). Trimming removed 2 bases from V and 2 bases from J, with 9 bases in between. The CDR3 is 14 residues long. Germline V lookup: CDR1 KGHSH, CDR2 LQKENI. The CDR3 here is CASSPSGVNYGYTF. In nucleotides, the CDR3 is TGTGCCAGCTCACCATCAGGGGTCAACTATGGCTACACCTTC.

This sequence joins TRBV5-4 and TRBJ2-1, with no clear D. CDR3 length: 15 amino acids. Germline CDR1 reads SGHNT; CDR2 reads YYREEE (reference sequence). Trimming shortened V by 1 base and J by 3 bases, and 11 bases separated the two germline ends. The CDR3 DNA reads as TGTGCCAGCAGCTTGAGACGGAAAGACTACAATGAGCAGTTCTTC. This codes for CASSLRRKDYNEQFF.

This chain uses TRBV7-2 with TRBJ1-1; D not resolved. Germline V gene lookup returns CDR1 SGHTA and CDR2 FQGNSA. Trimming shortened V by 8 bases and J by 3 bases, and 16 bases separated the two germline ends. This CDR3 comprises 14 residues. The CDR3 sequence: CASVLGVGYTEAFF. The CDR3 nucleotides are TGTGCCAGCGTTCTCGGGGTTGGTTACACTGAAGCTTTCTTT.

This clone was seen a handful of times. V and J are TRBV5-1 and TRBJ1-5; TRBD1 matches at 8 bases. Germline V gene data show CDR1 as SGHRS and CDR2 as YFSETQ. This CDR3 contains 15 residues. V trimming: 4 bases; J trimming: 5 bases; junction bases outside the gene matches: 8. Written as DNA, the CDR3 is TGCGCCAGCAGCGCCACTACAGGGGGACATCAGCCCCAGCATTTT. Translating gives CASSATTGGHQPQHF.

The genes are TRBV2 and TRBJ1-4; 7 bases line up with TRBD1. The ends lost 6 bases at V and 6 bases at J; junction bases unmatched: 19. The CDR3 extends over 18 amino acids. Germline CDR1 is SNHLY and CDR2 is FYNNEI. CDR3 nucleotides: TGTGCCAGCAGCCCGACCTCTAATTCACAGGGGAGAGATGAAAAACTGTTTTTT. Residues: CASSPTSNSQGRDEKLFF.

The count of this clone is one. This chain links TRBV19 with TRBJ1-4, with D uncertain. The V end lost 4 bases, the J end lost 13 bases, and 16 bases lay between the germline ends. The CDR3 runs 13 residues. The germline V gene has CDR1 LNHDA and CDR2 SQIVND (reference sequence). The CDR3 here is CASSTRPGGGLFF. The CDR3 bases are TGTGCCAGTAGTACACGTCCGGGTGGAGGACTGTTTTTT.

The gene calls are TRBV30 and TRBJ2-5, with no clear D. The V gene lost 0 bases and the J gene lost 3 bases, with 5 bases spanning the gap. The CDR3 contains 12 residues. CDR1 and CDR2 (germline): GTSNPN, SVGIG (reference sequence). CDR3: CAWSVLKETQYF. CDR3 nucleotides: TGTGCCTGGAGTGTTCTGAAAGAGACCCAGTACTTC.

The chain has TRBV12-3 or TRBV12-4 and TRBJ2-2; perhaps TRBD2 as D (5 bases). The V gene lost 7 bases and the J gene lost 4 bases, with 10 bases spanning the gap. This CDR3 has 13 amino acids. CDR3 DNA sequence: TGTGCCAGCACCCCAGGACTCACCGGGGAGCTGTTTTTT. Encoded protein: CASTPGLTGELFF.

This clone was found a few times. The chain uses TRBV12-3 or TRBV12-4 and TRBJ1-1; a weak D match, TRBD1 (6 bases). V lost 5 bases, J lost 3 bases, and 10 bases lay in between. The CDR3 extends over 13 amino acids. CDR3 loop: CASSLQGDTEAFF. The CDR3 DNA reads TGTGCCAGCAGTCTACAGGGAGACACTGAAGCTTTCTTT.

V usage is TRBV6-2 or TRBV6-3 and J usage is TRBJ2-3; perhaps TRBD2 as D (6 bases). Trimming shortened V by 5 bases and J by 4 bases, and 7 bases separated the two germline ends. The germline CDR1 and CDR2 sequences are MNHEY and SVGEGT. This CDR3 contains 12 residues. CDR3 nucleotide sequence: TGTGCCAGCAGTAGGGAGGCAGATACGCAGTATTTT. Translating gives CASSREADTQYF.

The chain has TRBV6-2 or TRBV6-3 and TRBJ2-1; D gene ambiguous. V lost 0 bases to trimming and J lost 3 bases, with 12 bases between them. The germline gives CDR1 MNHEY, CDR2 SVGEGT. This CDR3 has 16 residues. The CDR3 coding sequence is TGTGCCAGCAGTTACTCGAAACAGCTATACTACAATGAGCAGTTCTTC. The encoded protein is CASSYSKQLYYNEQFF.

The CDR3 nucleotides read TGTGCCTGGAGTGGTATAGGGGTCACTGAAGCTTTCTTT. It codes for CAWSGIGVTEAFF. The rearrangement uses TRBV30 and TRBJ1-1, with D possibly being TRBD1 (5 bases). This CDR3 is built from 13 residues. Between the trimmed V and J ends, which lost 1 base and 4 bases, there was a span of 10 bases. Germline V gene lookup returns CDR1 GTSNPN and CDR2 SVGIG (reference sequence). Complete variable domain (other parts from reference TRBV30 and TRBJ1-1): SQTIHQWPATLVQPVGSPLSLECTVEGTSNPNLYWYRQAAGRGLQLLFYSVGIGQISSEVPQNLSASRPQDRQFILSSKKLLLSDSGFYLCAWSGIGVTEAFFGQGTRLTVV.

This CDR3 reads CASSLTVNTEAFF. For the CDR3, the DNA is TGTGCCAGCAGCCTGACAGTGAACACTGAAGCTTTCTTT. J is TRBJ1-1 and V is TRBV14; weak D call: TRBD1 (5 bases). V was shortened by 4 bases and J by 0 bases, with 6 bases between the two germline ends. CDR3 length equals 13 residues. Germline V gene data show CDR1 as SGHDN and CDR2 as FVKESK.

The J gene is TRBJ1-2, the V gene TRBV19; the match to TRBD1 covers 7 bases. The V and J ends lost 8 bases and 4 bases, in that order; junction bases with no gene match: 7. The CDR3 sequence is 13 residues long. Germline V gives CDR1 LNHDA, CDR2 SQIVND (reference sequence). In DNA form, the CDR3 reads TGTGCCAGTTCTCCCGGGACAGCCTATGGCTACACCTTC. Amino acids: CASSPGTAYGYTF.

The chain joins TRBV6-5 to TRBJ2-3, with D possibly being TRBD1 (6 bases). From germline, CDR1 is MNHEY and CDR2 SVGAGI. V lost 7 bases and J lost 3, with 17 bases in between. The CDR3 runs 15 residues. Written as DNA, the CDR3 is TGTGCCAGCACCCCCGGCTCAGGGGCTACAGATACGCAGTATTTT. Protein product: CASTPGSGATDTQYF.